What follows describes a single T cell receptor (beta chain). This specimen belongs to a study of T cell responses to AZD1222 COVID-19 vaccine. The repertoire was sequenced with immunoSEQ multiplex PCR; TCRdb's copy has only in-frame clones and lacks some. The top ten hold more than 3% of the sample, which has roughly 150,000 clones, more than 85% seen once. The CDR3 is 18 residues long. Sequencing was performed on peripheral blood, taken on day 0 of AZD1222 vaccination. The receptor was isolated from an adult in good health. This chain connects TRBV21-1 to TRBJ2-1; whether TRBD1, the table's D call, matches the DNA was not checked. TRBV21-1 is noted as a pseudogene. CDR3 residues: CASSGQVSPIPSYNEQFF. The CDR3 coding sequence is TGTGCCAGCAGCGGACAGGTCTCACCAATACCCTCCTACAATGAGCAGTTCTTC.